The 27 T cell receptor beta chains in this list originate from one sample, sequenced in a study of beta chain features in type 1 diabetes. General study findings and limits: Significant though moderate, a shortening of TCRB CDR3s appeared in all four CD4+ subsets of Type 1 diabetes patients.

The antigens of these receptors remain unknown. Expressed TCRB transcripts were sequenced because the isolated RNA had all been reverse transcribed beforehand. Libraries were prepared by immunoSEQ multiplex PCR; TCRdb keeps only in-frame clonotypes and omits some of them. The data show roughly 700,000 clones, roughly an eighth seen once. What was sequenced was naive CD4+ T cells from blood. These receptors originate from a man aged 18 to 35 with type 1 diabetes.

A few counts support this clone. CDR3 protein: CAWSVWGLGSPLHF. The CDR3 nucleotides are TGTGCCTGGAGTGTGTGGGGGCTTGGGTCACCCCTCCACTTT. The V gene is TRBV30, the J gene TRBJ1-6, with D possibly being TRBD1 (6 bases). In germline, CDR1 is GTSNPN, CDR2 SVGIG (reference sequence). The CDR3 extends over 14 amino acids. Trimming cost V 0 bases and J 10 bases, with 13 bases left between them.

The chain is built from TRBV29-1 and TRBJ1-3; D call uncertain. From germline, CDR1 is SQVTM and CDR2 ANQGSEA. This CDR3 region has 15 residues. Deletions cut 2 bases from V and 3 bases from J, with 14 bases between. DNA of the CDR3: TGCAGCGTTGAACCGGGTTTACAGAGTGGAAACACCATATATTTT. Translation: CSVEPGLQSGNTIYF.

This clone was counted a few times. V gene TRBV6-5 combines with J gene TRBJ1-1; D remains ambiguous. Germline lookup yields CDR1 MNHEY and CDR2 SVGAGI. This CDR3 comprises 12 residues. V shed 8 bases and J shed 4 bases, with 11 bases lying between them. Here the CDR3 DNA reads TGTGCCAGCGGGAGCGCGAGCACTGAAGCTTTCTTT. Amino acid sequence: CASGSASTEAFF.

This clone was picked up many times. This chain links TRBV28 with TRBJ2-4; no firm D call. V lost 6 bases and J 0 bases, leaving 6 bases between the germline ends. The germline V gene has CDR1 MDHEN and CDR2 SYDVKM. The CDR3 loop spans 13 amino acids. The chain's CDR3 is CASRLQAKNIQYF. CDR3 in DNA: TGTGCCAGCAGGCTCCAAGCCAAAAACATTCAGTACTTC.

In this sample, this clone turned up a few times. The chain couples TRBV11-2 to TRBJ2-2, with D tentatively TRBD2 (5 bases). The CDR3 extends over 15 amino acids. Germline V CDR1 and CDR2: SGHAT, FQNNGV. Trimming removed 5 bases from V and 4 bases from J, with 14 bases in between. The CDR3 nucleotides are TGTGCCAGCAGCCGAAAACTAGAGACCACCGGGGAGCTGTTTTTT. Amino acids: CASSRKLETTGELFF. Supplemented by reference TRBV11-2 and TRBJ2-2, the full variable domain reads EAGVAQSPRYKIIEKRQSVAFWCNPISGHATLYWYQQILGQGPKLLIQFQNNGVVDDSQLPKDRFSAERLKGVDSTLKIQPAKLEDSAVYLCASSRKLETTGELFFGEGSRLTVL.

This clone has only a few counts. The CDR3 DNA is TGTGCCAGCAGTGAGATGGGGGATCAGCCCCAGCATTTT. This translates into CASSEMGDQPQHF. This chain joins TRBV2 and TRBJ1-5; maybe TRBD1 (5 bases). The ends were cut back, 3 bases at V and 5 bases at J, with 8 bases in the middle. CDR1 and CDR2 from the germline V gene are SNHLY and FYNNEI. The CDR3 totals 13 residues. The full variable domain, with the rest looked up from reference TRBV2 and TRBJ1-5, is EPEVTQTPSHQVTQMGQEVILRCVPISNHLYFYWYRQILGQKVEFLVSFYNNEISEKSEIFDDQFSVERPDGSNFTLKIRSTKLEDSAMYFCASSEMGDQPQHFGDGTRLSIL.

The gene calls are TRBV30 and TRBJ1-6, with 7 positions matching TRBD1. The CDR3 has 12 amino acids. Germline-derived CDR1 and CDR2 are GTSNPN and SVGIG (reference sequence). V dropped 2 bases and J dropped 13; count of bases not matched to a gene: 5. The CDR3 region is CAWSTPRGPLHF. In DNA form, the CDR3 reads TGTGCCTGGAGTACCCCCAGGGGGCCCCTCCACTTT.

This clone was picked up a small number of times. The CDR3 coding sequence is TGTGCCAGCAGTTCCTACACAGATACGCAGTATTTT. It yields the protein CASSSYTDTQYF. The chain joins TRBV27 to TRBJ2-3; no clear D. Germline CDR1 and CDR2: MNHEY and SMNVEV (reference sequence). Trimming took off 4 bases at V and 2 bases at J, with 4 bases between the two ends. CDR3 size: 12 residues.

The chain couples TRBV18 to TRBJ1-2; TRBD1 agrees at 7 bases. The V and J ends lost 1 base and 8 bases, in that order; junction bases with no gene match: 7. This CDR3 is built from 14 residues. The germline CDR1 and CDR2 sequences are KGHSH and LQKENI. This chain's CDR3 is CASSPQGATAGYTF. The CDR3, as DNA: TGTGCCAGCTCACCACAGGGGGCGACGGCCGGCTACACCTTC.

This clone has a handful of counts. The chain links TRBV2 to TRBJ1-5; TRBD1 matches 9 bases. The CDR3 is 15 amino acids. The germline V gene encodes CDR1 SNHLY and CDR2 FYNNEI. V was clipped by 1 base and J by 5 bases; unmatched bases: 3. CDR3 residues: CASSEDGQGYQPQHF. The CDR3 coding sequence is TGTGCCAGCAGTGAAGATGGACAGGGGTATCAGCCCCAGCATTTT.

This clone was seen more than once but under ten times. The V call is TRBV7-2, the J call TRBJ2-5; 7 bases align to TRBD2. From germline, CDR1 is SGHTA and CDR2 FQGNSA. Losses at the gene ends were 5 bases for V and 4 bases for J; bases not matched to a gene: 4. The CDR3 covers 13 residues. CDR3 nucleotide sequence: TGTGCCAGCAGCCGGGACTACACAGAGACCCAGTACTTC. Translating gives CASSRDYTETQYF.

The chain uses TRBV9 and TRBJ2-2, with D perhaps TRBD2 (5 bases). The V end was cut by 0 bases, the J end by 0 bases, with 9 bases between. The V gene's germline CDR1 is SGDLS and CDR2 YYNGEE. The CDR3 is 16 amino acids. CDR3 DNA sequence: TGTGCCAGCAGCGTAGAAGGGAGATCGAACACCGGGGAGCTGTTTTTT. This encodes CASSVEGRSNTGELFF.

The chain uses TRBV15 and TRBJ1-4; no firm D call. The ends were cut back, 0 bases at V and 0 bases at J, with 11 bases in the middle. CDR3 size: 17 residues. Germline assignment: CDR1 LNHNV and CDR2 YYDKDF (reference sequence). In nucleotides, the CDR3 is TGTGCCACCAGCAGAGAATTCAAAAGTTCAACTAATGAAAAACTGTTTTTT. It specifies CATSREFKSSTNEKLFF.

The chain links TRBV7-2 to TRBJ2-7; D might be TRBD2 (5 bases). The CDR3 length is 15 residues. Trimming took 1 base from V and 0 from J, leaving 10 bases between them. Germline V gene sequence: CDR1 SGHTA, CDR2 FQGNSA. The CDR3 nucleotides read TGTGCCAGCAGCTTAGGATTTGGGAGCTCCTACGAGCAGTACTTC. Translated, it gives CASSLGFGSSYEQYF.

J is TRBJ2-1 and V is TRBV5-1; the D gene is possibly TRBD1 (6 bases). The CDR3 is made up of 13 amino acids. Germline assignment: CDR1 SGHRS and CDR2 YFSETQ. Trimming removed 5 bases at V and 6 bases at J, with 12 bases between. Here the CDR3 reads CASRGASGNEQFF. CDR3 sequence (DNA): TGCGCCAGCAGGGGGGCCTCGGGCAATGAGCAGTTCTTC.

V and J are TRBV5-1 and TRBJ2-3, with TRBD1 matching 7 bases. The CDR3 has 15 amino acids. Germline values: CDR1 SGHRS, CDR2 YFSETQ. Trimming cost V 2 bases and J 1 base; bases outside gene matches: 4. Written as DNA, the CDR3 is TGCGCCAGCAGCTTCCGACAGGGAGGCACAGATACGCAGTATTTT. It encodes CASSFRQGGTDTQYF.

This clone was picked up a small number of times. The rearrangement uses TRBV4-2 and TRBJ1-6; D not certain. The V gene lost 4 bases and the J gene lost 7 bases, with 8 bases spanning the gap. Germline V gives CDR1 LGHNA, CDR2 YNFKEQ. The CDR3 is 13 residues long. As DNA, the CDR3 is TGTGCCAGCAGCCCCTCAGTGAATTCACCCCTCCACTTT. It yields the protein CASSPSVNSPLHF.

The J gene is TRBJ2-5, the V gene TRBV7-3, with TRBD1 identical over 8 bases. This CDR3 is built from 13 residues. CDR1 and CDR2 (germline): SGHTA, FQGTGA. V gave up 3 bases and J gave up 5 bases; unmatched junction bases: 2. The CDR3 reads CASSFDRGETQYF. The CDR3 bases are TGTGCCAGCAGCTTTGACAGGGGTGAGACCCAGTACTTC.

This sequence joins TRBV10-3 and TRBJ2-1, with 10 bases aligning to TRBD1. CDR1 is ENHRY and CDR2 is SYGVKD in the germline V gene. The CDR3 runs to 12 residues. V lost 4 bases to trimming and J lost 12 bases; unmatched junction nucleotides: 3. For the CDR3, the DNA is TGTGCCATCAGTGGGGACAGGGGTGGGCAGTTCTTC. It translates to CAISGDRGGQFF.

This clone occurred a few times. The gene calls are TRBV25-1 and TRBJ2-7; D possibly uses TRBD1 or TRBD2 (5 bases each). Looked up from germline, CDR1 is MGHDK and CDR2 is SYGVNS. The V end lost 7 bases, the J end lost 6 bases, and 22 bases lay between the germline ends. This CDR3 has 15 residues. In DNA form, the CDR3 reads TGTGCCAGCACCAAACCGGGACCCCTAGCAGCCGAGCAGTACTTC. Amino acid sequence: CASTKPGPLAAEQYF.

This chain links TRBV27 with TRBJ2-4; a weak D match, TRBD2 (5 bases). The CDR3 length is 14 residues. In germline, CDR1 is MNHEY, CDR2 SMNVEV (reference sequence). V was shortened by 4 bases and J by 5 bases, with 12 bases between the two germline ends. The CDR3 DNA reads as TGTGCCAGCAGTTCCGACGGAGGTCAAAACATTCAGTACTTC. It specifies CASSSDGGQNIQYF.

The CDR3 DNA reads as TGTGCCAGCTCACCACTCGGGGCCCTCACCGGGGAGCTGTTTTTT. This gives the protein CASSPLGALTGELFF. The genes are TRBV18 and TRBJ2-2; D may correspond to TRBD1 or TRBD2 (5 bases each). Germline CDR1 and CDR2: KGHSH and LQKENI. V was trimmed by 1 base and J by 4 bases, leaving 10 bases between them. This CDR3 has 15 amino acids. The full variable domain, completed using reference TRBV18 and TRBJ2-2, is NAGVMQNPRHLVRRRGQEARLRCSPMKGHSHVYWYRQLPEEGLKFMVYLQKENIIDESGMPKERFSAEFPKEGPSILRIQQVVRGDSAAYFCASSPLGALTGELFFGEGSRLTVL.

This clone came up a few times. The chain combines TRBV11-3 with TRBJ2-3; tentatively, D is TRBD1 or TRBD2 (5 bases each). V was shortened by 7 bases and J by 3 bases, with 14 bases between the two germline ends. This CDR3 is 14 amino acids long. Germline V gene data show CDR1 as SGHNT and CDR2 as YENEEA. Written as DNA, the CDR3 is TGTGCCAGCACCCTGGGGGTTGAGACAGATACGCAGTATTTT. It encodes CASTLGVETDTQYF.

This clone appeared a few times. V is TRBV5-6 and J is TRBJ2-7; 9 bases fit TRBD2. The CDR3 extends over 15 amino acids. CDR1 is SGHDT, CDR2 YYEEEE, per germline. The V gene end was trimmed by 6 bases and the J gene end by 0 bases; junction bases not matched to a gene: 7. Written as DNA, the CDR3 is TGTGCCAGCACCCGCCAGGGACTAGCCTCCTACGAGCAGTACTTC. It translates to CASTRQGLASYEQYF.

This clone came up a few times. The V gene is TRBV11-2, the J gene TRBJ2-3, with D perhaps TRBD2 (5 bases). Between the trimmed V and J ends, which lost 1 base and 0 bases, there was a span of 8 bases. Germline V gives CDR1 SGHAT, CDR2 FQNNGV. The CDR3 contains 15 residues. Here the CDR3 reads CASSLGPGSTDTQYF. The DNA for the CDR3 is TGTGCCAGCAGCTTAGGTCCGGGAAGCACAGATACGCAGTATTTT. Complete variable domain (other parts from reference TRBV11-2 and TRBJ2-3): EAGVAQSPRYKIIEKRQSVAFWCNPISGHATLYWYQQILGQGPKLLIQFQNNGVVDDSQLPKDRFSAERLKGVDSTLKIQPAKLEDSAVYLCASSLGPGSTDTQYFGPGTRLTVL.

In this sample, this clone turned up a few times. The J gene is TRBJ2-7, the V gene TRBV6-5, with D possibly being TRBD1 (6 bases). Germline CDR1 reads MNHEY; CDR2 reads SVGAGI. V lost 4 bases, J lost 4 bases, and 8 bases lay in between. The CDR3 length is 12 residues. CDR3 loop: CASSLTGYEQYF. CDR3 nucleotide sequence: TGTGCCAGCAGTTTAACAGGGTACGAGCAGTACTTC.

This rearrangement joins TRBV10-1 to TRBJ1-1; 8 bases fit TRBD1. The germline V gene encodes CDR1 WNHNN and CDR2 SYGVQD (reference sequence). Unmatched junction bases numbered 0, after V lost 2 bases and J lost 4 bases. This CDR3 contains 13 residues. This CDR3 reads CASSEDRGTEAFF. The CDR3 DNA reads as TGCGCCAGCAGTGAGGACAGGGGCACTGAAGCTTTCTTT.